One and the same sample provided the 15 T cell receptor beta chains below, sequenced in a study of T cell responses to AZD1222 COVID-19 vaccine. Sequenced by immunoSEQ multiplex PCR; TCRdb stores in-frame clones only, minus some. Of fewer than 200,000 clones detected, over 80% appear once; the ten largest clones hold over 1%. The sample consisted of peripheral blood, taken on day 0 of AZD1222 vaccination. Receptor source: an adult in good health.

V is TRBV7-6 and J is TRBJ2-7, with 11 positions matching TRBD2. With V trimmed by 5 bases and J by 6 bases, 12 bases remained unmatched. This CDR3 has 16 amino acids. Germline CDR1 and CDR2: SGHVS and FNYEAQ. CDR3 DNA sequence: TGTGCCAGCAGCATCGGCAACCCCGGGACTAGCGGCGAGCAGTACTTC. As protein: CASSIGNPGTSGEQYF.

The V and J genes are TRBV2 and TRBJ2-2; D uncertain. Trimming took off 5 bases at V and 5 bases at J, with 9 bases between the two ends. From germline, CDR1 is SNHLY and CDR2 FYNNEI. This CDR3 has 13 residues. The CDR3 region has the DNA TGTGCCAGCAGTCAGGACGGGACCGGGGAGCTGTTTTTT. Translating it yields CASSQDGTGELFF.

The rearrangement links TRBV3-1 (or the pseudogene TRBV3-2) to TRBJ2-7; maybe TRBD1 (6 bases). Germline V CDR1 and CDR2: LGHDT, YNNKEL (reference sequence). The CDR3 runs 16 residues. V was shortened by 3 bases and J by 0 bases, with 15 bases between the two germline ends. The DNA of the CDR3 is TGTGCCAGCAGCCATCTGGGACAATGGAGCTCCTACGAGCAGTACTTC. Translation: CASSHLGQWSSYEQYF.

The V call is TRBV10-3, the J call TRBJ1-2; D unclear. CDR3 length: 13 amino acids. With 3 bases removed from V and 4 bases from J, the gap between germline ends came to 9 bases. Per germline, CDR1 ENHRY and CDR2 SYGVKD. The CDR3 spells CAISDPDIYGYTF. The CDR3 DNA is TGTGCCATCAGTGATCCGGATATCTATGGCTACACCTTC.

The chain uses TRBV5-1 and TRBJ1-2, with 8 bases matching TRBD1. This CDR3 has 17 amino acids. Germline CDR1 SGHRS, CDR2 YFSETQ. With V trimmed by 4 bases and J by 4 bases, 15 bases remained unmatched. CDR3 sequence (DNA): TGCGCCAGCAGCCCGGCCGTGGACAGGGTTCTCAGCTATGGCTACACCTTC. It is translated as CASSPAVDRVLSYGYTF.

J is TRBJ1-6 and V is TRBV7-2, with TRBD1 matching over 8 bases. Germline V gene lookup returns CDR1 SGHTA and CDR2 FQGNSA. Trimming cost V 2 bases and J 9 bases; bases outside gene matches: 9. The CDR3 loop spans 16 amino acids. In DNA form, the CDR3 reads TGTGCCAGCAGCTTACTCTCGGACAGGGTCGGTTCACCCCTCCACTTT. Translation gives CASSLLSDRVGSPLHF.

The V and J genes are TRBV6-5 and TRBJ1-1; D is uncertain. The CDR3 extends over 15 amino acids. V lost 5 bases and J 1 base, leaving 14 bases between the germline ends. The germline V gene has CDR1 MNHEY and CDR2 SVGAGI. CDR3 residues: CASSPELGGNTEAFF. The CDR3 DNA follows: TGTGCCAGCAGTCCGGAGTTGGGAGGGAACACTGAAGCTTTCTTT.

The rearrangement links TRBV19 to TRBJ2-1; 9 nucleotides line up with TRBD1. The trim removed 3 bases at V and 2 bases at J, leaving 5 bases unmatched. There are 16 residues in the CDR3. CDR1 is LNHDA and CDR2 is SQIVND in the germline V gene (reference sequence). The CDR3 DNA is TGTGCCAGTAGTATGGGCGGGACAGGGCCCTACAATGAGCAGTTCTTC. Its translation: CASSMGGTGPYNEQFF.

The chain joins TRBV4-1 to TRBJ1-1; D may be TRBD1 (6 bases). Trimming removed 2 bases from V and 5 bases from J, with 12 bases in between. The CDR3 covers 14 residues. Germline values: CDR1 MGHRA, CDR2 YSYEKL. As DNA, the CDR3 is TGCGCCAGCAGCCAAATTGCAGGGGTGACTGAAGCTTTCTTT. This codes for CASSQIAGVTEAFF.

In DNA form, the CDR3 reads TGTGCCAGCAGCCCGCGCGGGGGGCAGGGCTACGAGCAGTACTTC. As protein: CASSPRGGQGYEQYF. The chain has TRBV7-2 and TRBJ2-7, with 8 bases fitting TRBD2. Germline assignment: CDR1 SGHTA and CDR2 FQGNSA. V was clipped by 5 bases and J by 3 bases; unmatched bases: 9. The CDR3 covers 15 residues.

V is TRBV4-1 and J is TRBJ1-4, with D hard to call. Deletions cut 5 bases from V and 7 bases from J, with 20 bases between. Germline lookup yields CDR1 MGHRA and CDR2 YSYEKL. This CDR3 contains 16 residues. CDR3: CASSRGFRASGEKLFF. The CDR3 DNA reads as TGCGCCAGCAGCAGAGGATTCCGGGCCTCGGGTGAAAAACTGTTTTTT.

This chain links TRBV7-2 with TRBJ2-6; TRBD2 is a possible D gene (5 bases). Trimming pared 3 bases from V and 2 bases from J, leaving 8 bases between. Germline V gene data show CDR1 as SGHTA and CDR2 as FQGNSA. CDR3 size: 15 residues. CDR3 sequence (DNA): TGTGCCAGCAGCTTTCCCGGGGCTGGGGCCAACGTCCTGACTTTC. Translated, it gives CASSFPGAGANVLTF.

This sequence joins TRBV7-2 and TRBJ2-7, with D perhaps TRBD2 (5 bases). The V and J ends lost 0 bases and 0 bases respectively, with 18 bases between them. The CDR3 has 18 amino acids. The germline gives CDR1 SGHTA, CDR2 FQGNSA. CDR3 protein: CASSLALSAGRHSYEQYF. CDR3 bases: TGTGCCAGCAGCTTAGCTTTGTCGGCGGGCCGACACTCCTACGAGCAGTACTTC.

The chain carries TRBV6-5 and TRBJ2-5, with D tentatively TRBD2 (5 bases). Germline V gene data show CDR1 as MNHEY and CDR2 as SVGAGI. This CDR3 is built from 16 residues. V was shortened by 0 bases and J by 3 bases, with 14 bases between the two germline ends. Here the CDR3 reads CASSYSVIATKETQYF. In DNA form, the CDR3 reads TGTGCCAGCAGTTACTCGGTTATAGCGACCAAAGAGACCCAGTACTTC.

The rearrangement joins TRBV3-1 (or the pseudogene TRBV3-2) to TRBJ1-1; unclear D gene. V was shortened by 5 bases and J by 8 bases, with 9 bases between the two germline ends. The CDR3 length is 11 residues. Per germline, CDR1 LGHDT and CDR2 YNNKEL (reference sequence). The CDR3 DNA is TGTGCCAGCAGCTACTCGGGGGAAGCTTTCTTT. As protein: CASSYSGEAFF.